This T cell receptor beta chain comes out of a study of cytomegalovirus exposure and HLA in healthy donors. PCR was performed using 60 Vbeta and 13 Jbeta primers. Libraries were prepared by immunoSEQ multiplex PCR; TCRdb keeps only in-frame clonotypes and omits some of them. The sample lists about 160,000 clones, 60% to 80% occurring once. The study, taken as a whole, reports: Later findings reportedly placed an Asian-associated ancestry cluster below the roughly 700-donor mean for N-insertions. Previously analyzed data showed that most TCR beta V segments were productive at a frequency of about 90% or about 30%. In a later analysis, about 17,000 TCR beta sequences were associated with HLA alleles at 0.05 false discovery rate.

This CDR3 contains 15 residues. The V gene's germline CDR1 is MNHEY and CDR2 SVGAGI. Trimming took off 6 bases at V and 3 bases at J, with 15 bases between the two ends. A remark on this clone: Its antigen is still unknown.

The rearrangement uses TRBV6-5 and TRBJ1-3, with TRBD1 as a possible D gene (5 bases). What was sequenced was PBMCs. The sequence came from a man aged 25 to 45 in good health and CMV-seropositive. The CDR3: CASSPGGWSGNTIYF. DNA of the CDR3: TGTGCCAGCAGCCCGGGGGGTTGGAGTGGAAACACCATATATTTT.